The 13 T cell receptor beta chains below come from one sample, sequenced in a study of cytomegalovirus exposure and HLA in healthy donors. The PCR contained 60 Vbeta and 13 Jbeta primers. Assay used: immunoSEQ multiplex PCR; TCRdb lists only in-frame clones, some missing. Among 100,000 to 150,000 clones listed, about 81% were seen once. The sample comprised PBMCs. The source is a woman aged 40 to 50 in good health and CMV-seropositive.

The CDR3 nucleotides are TGTGCCAGTAGCACTCAAGGGACAGCAGGAGGGAAACTGTTTTTT. Amino acids: CASSTQGTAGGKLFF. The chain uses TRBV19 and TRBJ1-4; 7 nucleotides agree with TRBD1. This CDR3 comprises 15 residues. CDR1 LNHDA and CDR2 SQIVND come from the germline V gene (reference sequence). V shed 6 bases, J shed 11 bases, and the junction held 15 bases outside the gene matches. The full variable domain, completed using reference TRBV19 and TRBJ1-4, is DGGITQSPKYLFRKEGQNVTLSCEQNLNHDAMYWYRQDPGQGLRLIYYSQIVNDFQKGDIAEGYSVSREKKESFPLTVTSAQKNPTAFYLCASSTQGTAGGKLFFGSGTQLSVL.

The chain links TRBV6-5 to TRBJ2-7; 10 nucleotides line up with TRBD1. The CDR3 runs to 14 residues. J lost 4 bases, V lost 5 bases, and 5 bases had no gene match. Germline-derived CDR1 and CDR2 are MNHEY and SVGAGI. In DNA, the CDR3 is TGTGCCAGCAGTACCCCGGGACAGGGGTACGAGCAGTACTTC. Protein sequence: CASSTPGQGYEQYF.

The chain carries TRBV5-4 and TRBJ2-2; 15 bases are a match to TRBD2. From germline, CDR1 is SGHNT and CDR2 YYREEE (reference sequence). V shed 4 bases, J shed 8 bases, and the junction held 9 bases outside the gene matches. This CDR3 region has 17 residues. Here the CDR3 reads CASSPAGLAGGAGELFF. The CDR3 DNA follows: TGTGCCAGCAGCCCGGCCGGACTAGCGGGAGGGGCGGGGGAGCTGTTTTTT. The full variable domain, with the rest looked up from reference TRBV5-4 and TRBJ2-2, is ETGVTQSPTHLIKTRGQQVTLRCSSQSGHNTVSWYQQALGQGPQFIFQYYREEENGRGNFPPRFSGLQFPNYSSELNVNALELDDSALYLCASSPAGLAGGAGELFFGEGSRLTVL.

The rearrangement links TRBV5-6 to TRBJ2-3; maybe TRBD1 (5 bases). Trimming removed 2 bases from V and 4 bases from J, with 8 bases in between. This CDR3 contains 13 residues. Germline V gene sequence: CDR1 SGHDT, CDR2 YYEEEE. In DNA form, the CDR3 reads TGTGCCAGCAGCTTCCAGGGTGCAGATACGCAGTATTTT. Its translation: CASSFQGADTQYF.

V usage is TRBV27 and J usage is TRBJ2-2; a possible D gene is TRBD2 (5 bases). The CDR3 is 16 residues long. The V and J ends lost 6 bases and 0 bases respectively, with 14 bases between them. Germline lookup yields CDR1 MNHEY and CDR2 SMNVEV (reference sequence). In nucleotides, the CDR3 is TGTGCCAGCAGCGGGAATTTATACGCGAACACCGGGGAGCTGTTTTTT. Translated, it gives CASSGNLYANTGELFF.

The chain combines TRBV7-3 with TRBJ2-2; maybe TRBD1 (6 bases). The V and J ends lost 2 bases and 7 bases respectively, with 11 bases between them. CDR3 length equals 14 residues. Germline CDR1 and CDR2: SGHTA and FQGTGA. CDR3 in amino acids: CASSLGLRGGELFF. CDR3 nucleotide sequence: TGTGCCAGCAGCTTAGGTCTCAGGGGCGGGGAGCTGTTTTTT.

The chain carries TRBV6-6 and TRBJ1-6, with a weak D call TRBD1 (5 bases). Between the trimmed V and J ends, which lost 7 bases and 6 bases, there was a span of 16 bases. The CDR3 has 15 amino acids. Germline CDR1 is MNHNY and CDR2 is SVGAGI (reference sequence). CDR3 in amino acids: CASNLDSGGNSPLHF. CDR3 in DNA: TGTGCCAGCAATCTGGACTCCGGGGGTAATTCACCCCTCCACTTT.

This sequence joins TRBV6-5 and TRBJ1-3; D unclear. The germline V and J ends were trimmed by 8 bases and 3 bases, with 11 bases remaining between them. The CDR3 consists of 13 residues. Germline CDR1 reads MNHEY; CDR2 reads SVGAGI. CDR3 region: CASGRGGGNTIYF. The CDR3 DNA follows: TGTGCCAGCGGTCGCGGCGGTGGAAACACCATATATTTT.

The chain couples TRBV28 to TRBJ2-7; 7 bases are shared with TRBD1. J was trimmed by 0 bases and V by 8 bases; bases with no gene match: 10. CDR1 is MDHEN, CDR2 SYDVKM, per germline. There are 15 residues in the CDR3. CDR3 nucleotides: TGTGCCAGCCTCTCCGGGACAGCGAGCTCCTACGAGCAGTACTTC. Translation: CASLSGTASSYEQYF.

A remark on this clone: Relative to the germline gene, one junction end is altered; a read error may explain this. This chain joins TRBV7-9 and TRBJ2-1; D ambiguous. The CDR3 sequence is 15 residues long. CDR1 is SEHNR and CDR2 is FQNEAQ in the germline V gene (reference sequence). Here the CDR3 DNA reads TGTTCCAGCAGCACTGTCCCCGCGAGTAGTTATGAGCAGTTCTTC. Translation gives CSSSTVPASSYEQFF.

J is TRBJ1-1 and V is TRBV20-1, with D uncertain. Germline V CDR1 and CDR2: DFQATT, SNEGSKA (reference sequence). The CDR3 totals 11 residues. Trimming removed 7 bases from V and 1 base from J, with 7 bases in between. CDR3 DNA: TGCAGTGTAAGGAGGAACACTGAAGCTTTCTTT. This encodes CSVRRNTEAFF.

The rearrangement joins TRBV15 to TRBJ2-7, with 7 bases lining up with TRBD1. The CDR3 is 14 amino acids. Per the germline V gene, CDR1 is LNHNV and CDR2 is YYDKDF (reference sequence). The trim removed 1 base at V and 3 bases at J, leaving 3 bases unmatched. The CDR3 region has the DNA TGTGCCACCAGCAGAGTCGGGGACAGCTACGAGCAGTACTTC. Translation: CATSRVGDSYEQYF.

The chain has TRBV11-2 and TRBJ2-3; 10 bases fit TRBD2. The CDR3 is 17 amino acids. J was trimmed by 4 bases and V by 3 bases; bases with no gene match: 10. Germline V CDR1 and CDR2: SGHAT, FQNNGV. CDR3 sequence: CASSLSQAGGPPDTQYF. The CDR3 DNA reads TGTGCCAGCAGCTTGTCACAAGCGGGAGGGCCCCCAGATACGCAGTATTTT.